This entry lists 27 T cell receptor beta chains sequenced from one sample in a study of somatic mutations in cytotoxic T cells in rheumatoid arthritis. Only in-frame clones appear in the TCRdb table, and some are missing; sequencing was by immunoSEQ multiplex PCR. The sample has some 5,600 clones, around 83% seen once. The sequenced sample was CD8+ T cells sorted from blood. The origin of the receptors is an adult with rheumatoid arthritis.

The chain uses TRBV19 and TRBJ2-7; TRBD1 matches 9 bases. This CDR3 contains 13 residues. V gave up 4 bases and J gave up 6 bases; unmatched junction bases: 4. CDR1 and CDR2 (germline): LNHDA, SQIVND (reference sequence). CDR3 sequence: CASSTWTGVEQYF. CDR3 DNA sequence: TGTGCCAGTAGTACCTGGACAGGGGTCGAGCAGTACTTC.

The chain links TRBV7-6 to TRBJ2-7; TRBD1 matches at 9 bases. The CDR3 has 15 amino acids. J gave up 4 bases and V 5 bases, and 9 bases lay outside the gene matches. Per the germline V gene, CDR1 is SGHVS and CDR2 is FNYEAQ. CDR3 in DNA: TGTGCCAGCAGCCCAGGGACAGGGCAAACGTACGAGCAGTACTTC. This codes for CASSPGTGQTYEQYF.

The chain uses TRBV25-1 and TRBJ1-2; D gene ambiguous. Per the germline V gene, CDR1 is MGHDK and CDR2 is SYGVNS. This CDR3 spans 12 amino acids. V lost 4 bases and J 5 bases, leaving 8 bases between the germline ends. The CDR3 region has the DNA TGTGCCAGCAGTGGCACGGCGTATGGCTACACCTTC. The encoded protein is CASSGTAYGYTF.

The V call is TRBV9, the J call TRBJ2-7, with D perhaps being TRBD1 or TRBD2 (6 bases each). Germline CDR1 SGDLS, CDR2 YYNGEE. Deletions cut 1 base from V and 5 bases from J, with 13 bases between. This CDR3 comprises 14 residues. The CDR3: CASSVWGAVDEQYF. DNA of the CDR3: TGTGCCAGCAGCGTATGGGGGGCAGTCGACGAGCAGTACTTC.

The CDR3 DNA sequence: TGCGCCAGCAGCCAAGATGGGGGTATTCTGGATAATTCACCCCTCCACTTT. It codes for CASSQDGGILDNSPLHF. The V call is TRBV4-1, the J call TRBJ1-6; D perhaps matches TRBD1 (5 bases). The CDR3 is 17 residues long. The V gene lost 0 bases and the J gene lost 5 bases, with 14 bases spanning the gap. Germline CDR1 and CDR2: MGHRA and YSYEKL.

The V and J genes are TRBV14 and TRBJ2-7, with unresolved D. The CDR3 is 13 residues long. Germline V gene data show CDR1 as SGHDN and CDR2 as FVKESK. V gave up 1 base and J gave up 5 bases, with 9 bases separating them. CDR3 sequence reads: CASSQGVPNEQYF. In DNA, the CDR3 is TGTGCCAGCAGCCAAGGAGTCCCTAACGAGCAGTACTTC.

A word on this clone: An end of the junction does not agree with germline; a read error may underlie this. This rearrangement joins TRBV6-1 to TRBJ1-1; D remains unclear. Germline V gives CDR1 MNHNS, CDR2 SASEGT. The CDR3 runs to 13 residues. The CDR3 here is CASREEGYTEAFF. DNA for the CDR3: TGTGCCAGCAGAGAAGAAGGGTACACTGAAGCTTTCTTT.

The chain combines TRBV7-9 with TRBJ2-7; 8 bases agree with TRBD1. The V gene's germline CDR1 is SEHNR and CDR2 FQNEAQ (reference sequence). The CDR3 is 17 residues long. The junction had 17 bases not matched to a gene; V was cut back by 6 bases and J by 4 bases. As DNA, the CDR3 is TGTGCCAGCAGTCCCGCCCCCGACAGGGGTCTCTCTTACGAGCAGTACTTC. It specifies CASSPAPDRGLSYEQYF.

The gene calls are TRBV27 and TRBJ1-1; weak D call: TRBD1 (6 bases). The germline V gene encodes CDR1 MNHEY and CDR2 SMNVEV (reference sequence). There are 14 residues in the CDR3. The V end was cut by 5 bases, the J end by 3 bases, with 13 bases between. This chain's CDR3 is CASSPRTDYTEAFF. Here the CDR3 DNA reads TGTGCCAGCAGTCCCCGGACAGACTACACTGAAGCTTTCTTT.

The V call is TRBV7-9, the J call TRBJ2-2, with D possibly being TRBD1 or TRBD2 (6 bases each). This CDR3 contains 18 residues. Germline loops: CDR1 SEHNR, CDR2 FQNEAQ (reference sequence). The CDR3 DNA reads TGTGGAAGTCGAGGGGGGCAGTTTCTAATCGCGAACACCGGGGAGCTGTTTTTT. Residues: CGSRGGQFLIANTGELFF.

V is TRBV28 and J is TRBJ1-2, with a weak D call TRBD1 (6 bases). The CDR3 is 16 amino acids. V was trimmed by 5 bases and J by 8 bases, leaving 24 bases between them. Germline V gene data show CDR1 as MDHEN and CDR2 as SYDVKM. CDR3 coding DNA: TGTGCCAGCAGTCTTTACCCACAGGGAGGGGTGCGGGGCTACACCTTC. It specifies CASSLYPQGGVRGYTF.

In DNA, the CDR3 is TGTGCCAGCAGCCCCTCTTCACAGGGTTTCGGCACTGAAGCTTTCTTT. Amino acid sequence: CASSPSSQGFGTEAFF. The rearrangement links TRBV9 to TRBJ1-1; maybe TRBD1 (6 bases). The CDR3 has 16 amino acids. CDR1 and CDR2 (germline): SGDLS, YYNGEE. Trimming left V 4 bases short and J 4 bases short, with 20 bases between.

The chain links TRBV6-4 to TRBJ2-5, with TRBD1 matching over 9 bases. The J call may be faulty, since TRBJ2-7 better matches the DNA end. Germline values: CDR1 MRHNA, CDR2 SNTAGT. The CDR3 contains 13 residues. The CDR3 nucleotides are TGTGCCAGCAGTGACTCGGACAGGGGCGAGCAGTACTTC. Its translation is CASSDSDRGEQYF.

The V call is TRBV7-8, the J call TRBJ2-1; 7 nucleotides line up with TRBD1. Looked up from germline, CDR1 is SGHVS and CDR2 is FQNEAQ. This CDR3 has 13 residues. After removal of 7 bases from V and 7 bases from J, the junction contained 7 bases not matched to a gene. The chain's CDR3 is CASNFGTENEQFF. CDR3 nucleotides: TGTGCCAGCAACTTCGGGACAGAAAATGAGCAGTTCTTC.

The chain uses TRBV4-2 and TRBJ2-7, with 7 bases aligning to TRBD1. With 0 bases clipped from V and 0 bases from J, the junction kept 2 bases outside the gene matches. The germline gives CDR1 LGHNA, CDR2 YNFKEQ. The CDR3 totals 15 residues. CDR3 nucleotide sequence: TGTGCCAGCAGCCAAGAGACAGGGAGCTCCTACGAGCAGTACTTC. Amino acids: CASSQETGSSYEQYF.

The chain employs TRBV2 and TRBJ1-1, with D hard to call. The CDR3 spans 18 residues. Looked up from germline, CDR1 is SNHLY and CDR2 is FYNNEI. Deletions cut 6 bases from V and 0 bases from J, with 23 bases between. This CDR3 is CASRDLHDWTDMNTEAFF. The CDR3, as DNA: TGTGCCAGCAGGGATTTGCACGACTGGACGGATATGAACACTGAAGCTTTCTTT.

Sample share makes this clone large (0.1 to 1%). The chain carries TRBV23-1 and TRBJ1-5; TRBD1 is a possible D gene (6 bases). Being an ORF, TRBV23-1 has a function that is uncertain. This CDR3 is built from 19 residues. Trimming stripped 0 bases from V and 3 bases from J, with 21 bases between. CDR3 region: CASSQSLLWSGEDNQPQHF. CDR3 in DNA: TGCGCCAGCAGTCAATCCCTACTTTGGTCAGGGGAGGACAATCAGCCCCAGCATTTT.

This chain uses TRBV4-3 with TRBJ2-3, with 11 bases matching TRBD2. The CDR3 runs 16 residues. With 2 bases clipped from V and 4 bases from J, the junction kept 5 bases outside the gene matches. CDR1 is LGHNA and CDR2 is YSLEER in the germline V gene. The CDR3 sequence: CASSQTGTSGSDTQYF. In DNA form, the CDR3 reads TGCGCCAGCAGCCAAACCGGGACTAGCGGTTCAGATACGCAGTATTTT.

For this clone: A read error may produce the germline difference seen at one junction end. The chain employs TRBV27 and TRBJ2-3; possible D gene TRBD2, 6 bases. CDR3 length: 15 residues. Per germline, CDR1 MNHEY and CDR2 SMNVEV (reference sequence). The CDR3 here is CASRLSLAYTDTQYF. DNA for the CDR3: TGTGCCAGCAGGTTATCGCTAGCGTACACAGATACGCAGTATTTT.

This clone was seen only a few times. The rearrangement links TRBV7-9 to TRBJ1-1; D not certain. The V gene lost 10 bases and the J gene lost 1 base, with 4 bases spanning the gap. The CDR3 length is 10 residues. Germline assignment: CDR1 SEHNR and CDR2 FQNEAQ (reference sequence). The CDR3 nucleotides are TGTGCCATTAGGAACACTGAAGCTTTCTTT. Translated, it gives CAIRNTEAFF.

This chain uses TRBV4-3 with TRBJ1-6; D uncertain. CDR1 and CDR2 from the germline V gene are LGHNA and YSLEER. V lost 0 bases, J lost 5 bases, and 14 bases lay in between. The CDR3 is made up of 17 amino acids. CDR3 loop: CASSQDEQHLNNSPLHF. As DNA, the CDR3 is TGCGCCAGCAGCCAAGATGAGCAGCACCTTAATAATTCACCCCTCCACTTT.

The rearrangement links TRBV5-6 to TRBJ1-4; 10 bases match TRBD1. Germline loops: CDR1 SGHDT, CDR2 YYEEEE. V was pared by 4 bases and J by 7 bases, with 10 bases of the junction left unmatched. The CDR3 sequence is 16 residues long. DNA for the CDR3: TGTGCCAGCAGCACGGCGACAGGGGGCAGGACTGAAAAACTGTTTTTT. Protein product: CASSTATGGRTEKLFF.

The chain carries TRBV7-9 and TRBJ1-1, with 9 bases matching TRBD1. Unmatched junction bases numbered 5, after V lost 8 bases and J lost 1 base. There are 14 residues in the CDR3. The germline V gene has CDR1 SEHNR and CDR2 FQNEAQ (reference sequence). The CDR3 spells CASYPGQGNTEAFF. DNA of the CDR3: TGTGCCAGCTACCCGGGACAGGGGAACACTGAAGCTTTCTTT.

CDR3 sequence (DNA): TGTGCCAGCAGTGACTCCGACGTCAATGAGCAGTTCTTC. Translating it yields CASSDSDVNEQFF. The gene calls are TRBV6-4 and TRBJ2-1; D not certain. The V end was cut by 0 bases, the J end by 6 bases, with 6 bases between. The CDR3 runs to 13 residues. The germline CDR1 and CDR2 sequences are MRHNA and SNTAGT.

The V gene is TRBV13, the J gene TRBJ2-5, with D possibly TRBD2 on 6 matching bases. The end of the DNA is better explained by TRBJ2-7, so the J call may be wrong. Per the germline V gene, CDR1 is PRHDT and CDR2 is FYEKMQ (reference sequence). The CDR3 length is 13 residues. Here the CDR3 reads CASSPGRSYEQYF. Here the CDR3 DNA reads TGTGCCAGCAGCCCTGGGAGGTCCTACGAGCAGTACTTC.

J is TRBJ1-1 and V is TRBV20-1; D is uncertain. CDR3 length: 11 amino acids. V shed 2 bases and J shed 4 bases, with 5 bases lying between them. Per the germline V gene, CDR1 is DFQATT and CDR2 is SNEGSKA (reference sequence). CDR3 sequence: CSARFVTEAFF. Here the CDR3 DNA reads TGCAGTGCTAGATTTGTCACTGAAGCTTTCTTT.

The chain employs TRBV13 and TRBJ2-7; 8 nucleotides agree with TRBD1. Unmatched junction bases numbered 9, after V lost 5 bases and J lost 3 bases. The germline CDR1 and CDR2 sequences are PRHDT and FYEKMQ (reference sequence). CDR3 length equals 15 residues. CDR3 residues: CASSQTDRGDYEQYF. The CDR3 region has the DNA TGTGCCAGCAGCCAGACCGACAGGGGAGACTACGAGCAGTACTTC.